The present TCR beta chain was sequenced within a study of T cell repertoires in cytomegalovirus infection. Overall study context: Recently identified HLA-C-restricted CMV epitopes were used, and well-studied HLA-B-restricted CMV epitopes were used as well.

The V end lost 7 bases, the J end lost 7 bases, and 22 bases lay between the germline ends. Germline V gives CDR1 MNHEY, CDR2 SMNVEV (reference sequence). The CDR3 totals 15 residues. TCRdb recomputed calls from the reads with MiXCR, one row per CDR3 protein. Found here are fewer than 900,000 distinct CDR3 sequences, around 29% of them singletons; the top ten hold around 13%. On this clonotype itself: The antigen remains undetermined.

The source is a human donor in good health (CMV status not recorded). Some clones in this sample may be carry-over from other donors' samples. This specimen consisted of cultured CD8+ T cells from PBMCs, obtained from culture after CMV antigen stimulation. The chain has TRBV27 and TRBJ1-1, with D perhaps TRBD1 (5 bases). CDR3 coding DNA: TGTGCCAGCAAGTACGGGGCGGGAGGTTTTGGTGAAGCTTTCTTT. Residues: CASKYGAGGFGEAFF.